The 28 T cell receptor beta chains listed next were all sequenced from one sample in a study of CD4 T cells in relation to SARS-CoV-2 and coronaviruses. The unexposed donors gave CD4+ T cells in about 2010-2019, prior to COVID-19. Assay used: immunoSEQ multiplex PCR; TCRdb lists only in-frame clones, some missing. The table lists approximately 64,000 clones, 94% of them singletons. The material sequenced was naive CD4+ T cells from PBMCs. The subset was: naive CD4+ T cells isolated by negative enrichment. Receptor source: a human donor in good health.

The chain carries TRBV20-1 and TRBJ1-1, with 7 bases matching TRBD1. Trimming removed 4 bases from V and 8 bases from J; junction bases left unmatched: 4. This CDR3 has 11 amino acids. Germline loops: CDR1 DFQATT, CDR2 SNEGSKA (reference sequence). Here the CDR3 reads CSAIRDREAFF. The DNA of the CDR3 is TGCAGTGCTATTCGGGACAGAGAAGCTTTCTTT.

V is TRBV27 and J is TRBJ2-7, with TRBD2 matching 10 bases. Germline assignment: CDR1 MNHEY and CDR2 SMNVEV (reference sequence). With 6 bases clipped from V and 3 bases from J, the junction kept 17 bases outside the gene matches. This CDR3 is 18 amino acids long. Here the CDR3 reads CASRRTGTSASVGYEQYF. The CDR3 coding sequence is TGTGCCAGCAGGCGTACCGGGACTAGCGCTTCCGTAGGCTACGAGCAGTACTTC.

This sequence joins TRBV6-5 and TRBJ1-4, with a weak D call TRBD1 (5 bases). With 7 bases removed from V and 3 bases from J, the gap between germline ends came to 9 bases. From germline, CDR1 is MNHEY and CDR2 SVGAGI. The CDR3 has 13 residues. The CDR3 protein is CASNGGPNEKLFF. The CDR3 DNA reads TGTGCCAGCAACGGGGGACCTAATGAAAAACTGTTTTTT.

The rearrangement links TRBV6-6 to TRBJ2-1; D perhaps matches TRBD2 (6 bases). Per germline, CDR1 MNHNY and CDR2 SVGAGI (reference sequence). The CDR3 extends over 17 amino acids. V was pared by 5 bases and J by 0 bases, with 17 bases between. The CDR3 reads CASSPPGRDLSYNEQFF. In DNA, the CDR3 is TGTGCCAGCAGTCCACCGGGGCGGGATCTCTCCTACAATGAGCAGTTCTTC.

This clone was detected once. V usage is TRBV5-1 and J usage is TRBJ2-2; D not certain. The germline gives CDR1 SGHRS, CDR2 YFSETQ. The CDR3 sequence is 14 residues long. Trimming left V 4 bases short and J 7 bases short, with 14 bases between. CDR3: CASSGRLQGGELFF. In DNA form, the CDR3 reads TGCGCCAGCAGCGGGCGGCTTCAAGGCGGGGAGCTGTTTTTT. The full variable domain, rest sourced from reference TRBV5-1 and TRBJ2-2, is KAGVTQTPRYLIKTRGQQVTLSCSPISGHRSVSWYQQTPGQGLQFLFEYFSETQRNKGNFPGRFSGRQFSNSRSEMNVSTLELGDSALYLCASSGRLQGGELFFGEGSRLTVL.

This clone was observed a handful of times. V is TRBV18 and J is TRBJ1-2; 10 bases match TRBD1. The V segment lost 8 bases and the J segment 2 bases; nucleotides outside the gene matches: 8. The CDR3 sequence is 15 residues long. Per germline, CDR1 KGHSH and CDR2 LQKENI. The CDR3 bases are TGTGCCAGCACGCCCGGACAGGGGGAAAACTATGGCTACACCTTC. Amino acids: CASTPGQGENYGYTF.

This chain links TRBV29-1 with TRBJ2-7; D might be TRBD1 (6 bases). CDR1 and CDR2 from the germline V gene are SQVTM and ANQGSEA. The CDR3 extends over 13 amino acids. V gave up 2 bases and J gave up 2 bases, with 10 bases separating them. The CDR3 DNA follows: TGCAGCGTTGAACTGGACAGAGCCTACGAGCAGTACTTC. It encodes CSVELDRAYEQYF.

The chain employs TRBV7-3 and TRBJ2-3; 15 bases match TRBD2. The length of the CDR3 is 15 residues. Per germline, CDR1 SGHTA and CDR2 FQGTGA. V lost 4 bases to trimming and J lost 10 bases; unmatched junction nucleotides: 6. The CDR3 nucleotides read TGTGCCAGCAGCTCAGGACTAGCGGGAGGGAATGCGCAGTATTTT. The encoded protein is CASSSGLAGGNAQYF.

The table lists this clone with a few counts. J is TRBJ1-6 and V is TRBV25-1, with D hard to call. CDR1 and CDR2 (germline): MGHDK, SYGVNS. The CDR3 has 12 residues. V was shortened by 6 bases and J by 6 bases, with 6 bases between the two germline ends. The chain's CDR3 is CASRQPNSPLHF. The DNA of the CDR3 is TGTGCCAGCAGACAGCCTAATTCACCCCTCCACTTT.

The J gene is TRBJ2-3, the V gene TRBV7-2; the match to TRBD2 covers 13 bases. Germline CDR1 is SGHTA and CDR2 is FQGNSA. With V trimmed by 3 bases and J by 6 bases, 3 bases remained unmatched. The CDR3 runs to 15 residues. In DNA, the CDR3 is TGTGCCAGCAGCTTGGGACTAGCGGGATTGGATACGCAGTATTTT. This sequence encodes CASSLGLAGLDTQYF.

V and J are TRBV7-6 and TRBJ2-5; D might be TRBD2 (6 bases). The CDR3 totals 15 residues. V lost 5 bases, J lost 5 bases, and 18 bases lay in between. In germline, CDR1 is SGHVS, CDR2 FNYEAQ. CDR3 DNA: TGTGCCAGCAGCCCGGGGCCCGCTGGGGGGGAGACCCAGTACTTC. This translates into CASSPGPAGGETQYF.

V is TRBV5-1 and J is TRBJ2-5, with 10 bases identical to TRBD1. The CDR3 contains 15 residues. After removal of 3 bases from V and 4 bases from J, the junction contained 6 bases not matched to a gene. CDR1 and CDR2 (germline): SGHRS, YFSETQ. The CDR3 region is CASSSGTGVRETQYF. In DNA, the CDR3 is TGCGCCAGCAGCTCCGGGACAGGGGTCCGAGAGACCCAGTACTTC.

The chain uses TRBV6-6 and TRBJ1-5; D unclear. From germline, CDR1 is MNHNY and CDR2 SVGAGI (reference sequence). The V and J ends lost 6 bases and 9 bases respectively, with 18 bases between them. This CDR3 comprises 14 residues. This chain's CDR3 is CASSGIQSRGPQHF. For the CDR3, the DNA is TGTGCCAGCAGCGGGATACAGTCCCGGGGGCCCCAGCATTTT.

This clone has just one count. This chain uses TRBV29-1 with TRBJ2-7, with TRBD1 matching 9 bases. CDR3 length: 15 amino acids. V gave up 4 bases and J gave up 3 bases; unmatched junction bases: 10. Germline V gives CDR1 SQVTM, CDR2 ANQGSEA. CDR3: CSVGGGQGNIYEQYF. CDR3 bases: TGCAGCGTTGGCGGGGGACAGGGCAATATCTACGAGCAGTACTTC.

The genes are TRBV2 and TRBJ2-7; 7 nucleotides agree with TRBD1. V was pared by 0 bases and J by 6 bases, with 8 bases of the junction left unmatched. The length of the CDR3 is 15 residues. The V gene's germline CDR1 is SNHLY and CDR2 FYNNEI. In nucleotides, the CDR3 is TGTGCCAGCAGTGAAGCGCTTCAGGGGGTGGGCGAGCAGTACTTC. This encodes CASSEALQGVGEQYF.

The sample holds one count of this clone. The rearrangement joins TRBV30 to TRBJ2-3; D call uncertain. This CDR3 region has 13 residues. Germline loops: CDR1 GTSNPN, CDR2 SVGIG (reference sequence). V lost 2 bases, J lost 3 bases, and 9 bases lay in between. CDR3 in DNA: TGTGCCTGGAGTCATAGCAGAACAGATACGCAGTATTTT. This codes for CAWSHSRTDTQYF. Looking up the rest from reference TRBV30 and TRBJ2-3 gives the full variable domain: SQTIHQWPATLVQPVGSPLSLECTVEGTSNPNLYWYRQAAGRGLQLLFYSVGIGQISSEVPQNLSASRPQDRQFILSSKKLLLSDSGFYLCAWSHSRTDTQYFGPGTRLTVL.

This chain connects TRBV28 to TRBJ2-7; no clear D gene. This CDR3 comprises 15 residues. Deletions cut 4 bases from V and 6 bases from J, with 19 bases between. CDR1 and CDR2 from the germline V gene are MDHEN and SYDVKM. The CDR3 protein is CASSSPSTPAAEQYF. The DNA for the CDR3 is TGTGCCAGCAGTTCTCCCTCGACACCGGCGGCCGAGCAGTACTTC.

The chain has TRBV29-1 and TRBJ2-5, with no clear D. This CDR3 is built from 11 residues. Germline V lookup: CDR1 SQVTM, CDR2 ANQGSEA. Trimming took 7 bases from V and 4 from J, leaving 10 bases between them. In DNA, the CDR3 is TGCAGCGGGAAAAAAGGAGAGACCCAGTACTTC. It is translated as CSGKKGETQYF. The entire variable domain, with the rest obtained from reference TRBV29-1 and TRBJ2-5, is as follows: SAVISQKPSRDICQRGTSLTIQCQVDSQVTMMFWYRQQPGQSLTLIATANQGSEATYESGFVIDKFPISRPNLTFSTLTVSNMSPEDSSIYLCSGKKGETQYFGPGTRLLVL.

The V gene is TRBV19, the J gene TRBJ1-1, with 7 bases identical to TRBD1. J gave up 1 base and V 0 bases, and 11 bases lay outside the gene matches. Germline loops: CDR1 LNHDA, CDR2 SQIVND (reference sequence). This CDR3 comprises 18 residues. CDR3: CASSIDPNRQGPNTEAFF. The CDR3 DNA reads TGTGCCAGTAGTATAGATCCCAACCGACAGGGACCGAACACTGAAGCTTTCTTT.

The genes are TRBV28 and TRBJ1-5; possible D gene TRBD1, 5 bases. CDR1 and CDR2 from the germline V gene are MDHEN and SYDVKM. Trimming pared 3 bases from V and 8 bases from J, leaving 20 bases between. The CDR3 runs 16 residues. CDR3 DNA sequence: TGTGCCAGCAGTTTTTTAGGTGGGGCAGGGAGAGAGCCCCAGCATTTT. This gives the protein CASSFLGGAGREPQHF. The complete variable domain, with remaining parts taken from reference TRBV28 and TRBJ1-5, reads DVKVTQSSRYLVKRTGEKVFLECVQDMDHENMFWYRQDPGLGLRLIYFSYDVKMKEKGDIPEGYSVSREKKERFSLILESASTNQTSMYLCASSFLGGAGREPQHFGDGTRLSIL.

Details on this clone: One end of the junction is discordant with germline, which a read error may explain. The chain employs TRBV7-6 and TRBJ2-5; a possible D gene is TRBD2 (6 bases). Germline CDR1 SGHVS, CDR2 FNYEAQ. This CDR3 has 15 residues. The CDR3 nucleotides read TGTGCCAGCAGTTTAGCGGCATACGGGGGAGAGACCCAGTACTTC. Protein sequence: CASSLAAYGGETQYF.

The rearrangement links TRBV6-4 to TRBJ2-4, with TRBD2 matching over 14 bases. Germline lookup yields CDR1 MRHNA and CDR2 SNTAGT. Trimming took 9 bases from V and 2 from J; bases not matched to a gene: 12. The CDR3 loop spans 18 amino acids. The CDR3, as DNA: TGTGCCAGAGACGGACTAGCGGGAGGTAGGCTAACCAAAAACATTCAGTACTTC. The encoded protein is CARDGLAGGRLTKNIQYF.

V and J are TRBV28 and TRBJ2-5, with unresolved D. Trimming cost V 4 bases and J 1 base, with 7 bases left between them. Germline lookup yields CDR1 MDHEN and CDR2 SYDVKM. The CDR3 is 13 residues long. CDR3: CASSYVAQETQYF. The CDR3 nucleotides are TGTGCCAGCAGTTACGTAGCCCAAGAGACCCAGTACTTC.

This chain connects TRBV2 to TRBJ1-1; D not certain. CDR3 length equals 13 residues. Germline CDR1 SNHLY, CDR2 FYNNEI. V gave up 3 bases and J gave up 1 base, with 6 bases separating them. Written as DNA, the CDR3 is TGTGCCAGCAGTGACGTGAGGAACACTGAAGCTTTCTTT. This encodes CASSDVRNTEAFF.

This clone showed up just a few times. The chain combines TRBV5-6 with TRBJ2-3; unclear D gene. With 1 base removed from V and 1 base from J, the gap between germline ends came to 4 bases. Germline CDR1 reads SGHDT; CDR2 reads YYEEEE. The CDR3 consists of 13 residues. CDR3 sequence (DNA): TGTGCCAGCAGCTTGTTCCGCACAGATACGCAGTATTTT. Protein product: CASSLFRTDTQYF.

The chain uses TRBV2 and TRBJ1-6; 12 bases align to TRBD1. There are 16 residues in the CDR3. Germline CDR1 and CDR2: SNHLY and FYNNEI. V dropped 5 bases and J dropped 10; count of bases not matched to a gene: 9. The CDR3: CASSSPGTGGGSPLHF. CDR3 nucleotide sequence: TGTGCCAGCAGTAGCCCCGGGACAGGGGGCGGATCACCCCTCCACTTT.

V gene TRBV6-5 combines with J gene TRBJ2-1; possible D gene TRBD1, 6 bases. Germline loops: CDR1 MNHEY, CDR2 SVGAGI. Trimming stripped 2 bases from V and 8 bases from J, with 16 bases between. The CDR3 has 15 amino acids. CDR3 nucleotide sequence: TGTGCCAGCAGTTACCTCGGGACACTGAGGGATGAGCAGTTCTTC. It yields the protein CASSYLGTLRDEQFF.

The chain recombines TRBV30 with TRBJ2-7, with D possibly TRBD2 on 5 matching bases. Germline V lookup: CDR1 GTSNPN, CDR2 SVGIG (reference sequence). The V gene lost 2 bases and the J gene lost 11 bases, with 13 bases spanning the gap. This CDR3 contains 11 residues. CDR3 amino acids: CAWSRPRVEYF. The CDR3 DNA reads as TGTGCCTGGAGTCGTCCGCGGGTCGAGTACTTC.